Listed here is a single T cell receptor beta chain. Its antigen is not identified. Other nucleotide sequences from this sample produce the same CDR3. V was pared by 0 bases and J by 4 bases, with 4 bases between. The CDR3 runs 12 residues. Germline CDR1 and CDR2: LNHNV and YYDKDF (reference sequence). Assay used: immunoSEQ multiplex PCR; TCRdb lists only in-frame clones, some missing. This repertoire shows 35,000 to 45,000 clones, 65% to 85% found once; its top ten account for about a sixth. These data come from a study of T cell responses to AZD1222 COVID-19 vaccine. Study-level results: Among AZD1222 vaccinees, only six or seven were seropositive at baseline. Donors skewed white British and female; clonal diversity was possibly underestimated.

Researchers grouped second doses given at about 4 or about 12 weeks into one pool. This receptor was obtained from an adult who received the AZD1222 COVID-19 vaccine. This chain uses TRBV15 with TRBJ2-7; D is uncertain. The input for sequencing was peripheral blood, taken 28 days after the second AZD1222 dose. CDR3 in DNA: TGTGCCACCAGCAGAGATTCGTACGAGCAGTACTTC. This sequence encodes CATSRDSYEQYF. Using reference TRBV15 and TRBJ2-7 for the parts outside the CDR3, the full variable domain is DAMVIQNPRYQVTQFGKPVTLSCSQTLNHNVMYWYQQKSSQAPKLLFHYYDKDFNNEADTPDNFQSRRPNTSFCFLDIRSPGLGDTAMYLCATSRDSYEQYFGPGTRLTVT.